These 19 T cell receptor beta chains were all obtained from the same sample, sequenced in a study of blood T cell repertoires in COVID-19. The assay was immunoSEQ multiplex PCR, and TCRdb's table has in-frame clones only and misses some. The profile shows around 500,000 clones, roughly nine tenths of them singletons. Sequencing was carried out using PBMCs or T cells enriched from blood (not recorded which). The receptors were sampled from a woman in her fifties or sixties who had recovered from COVID-19.

The V call is TRBV18, the J call TRBJ1-1; D not certain. Trimming removed 6 bases at V and 0 bases at J, with 8 bases between. This CDR3 contains 13 residues. Germline V gene lookup returns CDR1 KGHSH and CDR2 LQKENI. The DNA for the CDR3 is TGTGCCAGCTCTGGGCAGCTGAACACTGAAGCTTTCTTT. Amino acids: CASSGQLNTEAFF.

The CDR3 sequence is CARTYPGQGPPGANQPQHF. DNA for the CDR3: TGTGCCAGAACGTATCCGGGACAGGGGCCTCCGGGGGCCAATCAGCCCCAGCATTTT. This rearrangement joins TRBV5-3 to TRBJ1-5, with 10 nucleotides matching TRBD1. TRBV5-3 is marked as an open reading frame, function uncertain. Trimming cost V 6 bases and J 3 bases; bases outside gene matches: 18. The CDR3 contains 19 residues.

The genes are TRBV5-5 and TRBJ2-3; 7 bases line up with TRBD2. V shed 3 bases and J 2 bases; nucleotides not matched to a gene: 9. The CDR3 is made up of 16 amino acids. Germline V gene data show CDR1 as SGHKS and CDR2 as YYEKEE (reference sequence). CDR3 nucleotide sequence: TGTGCCAGCAGCTCAAACCCGAGCGGGGTCACAGATACGCAGTATTTT. This gives the protein CASSSNPSGVTDTQYF.

The chain links TRBV28 to TRBJ1-3; no definite D call. V lost 3 bases to trimming and J lost 4 bases, with 4 bases between them. Germline V gene sequence: CDR1 MDHEN, CDR2 SYDVKM. The CDR3 runs to 12 residues. In DNA form, the CDR3 reads TGTGCCAGCAGTTTCGTGGGAAACACCATATATTTT. Its protein is CASSFVGNTIYF.

This clone has a handful of counts. The chain combines TRBV2 with TRBJ1-1; possibly TRBD1 for D (5 bases). Trimming pared 6 bases from V and 3 bases from J, leaving 17 bases between. From germline, CDR1 is SNHLY and CDR2 FYNNEI. The CDR3 is made up of 15 amino acids. The CDR3 nucleotides read TGTGCCAGCAGCCCCGGAGACAGAACCTACACTGAAGCTTTCTTT. Its translation: CASSPGDRTYTEAFF.

The chain has TRBV2 and TRBJ2-7; TRBD2 matches 9 bases. The CDR3 length is 17 residues. Germline-derived CDR1 and CDR2 are SNHLY and FYNNEI. The V segment lost 0 bases and the J segment 2 bases; nucleotides outside the gene matches: 8. The CDR3 bases are TGTGCCAGCAGTGAAGCAGGTAGCGGGGGAACCACCTACGAGCAGTACTTC. Its protein product is CASSEAGSGGTTYEQYF.

The CDR3 sequence is CATSLTSGGSTDTQYF. The CDR3 region has the DNA TGTGCCACCAGCCTAACTAGCGGGGGTTCCACAGATACGCAGTATTTT. The J gene is TRBJ2-3, the V gene TRBV24-1; TRBD2 agrees at 11 bases. The CDR3 extends over 16 amino acids. CDR1 and CDR2 (germline): KGHDR, SFDVKD. J was trimmed by 2 bases and V by 7 bases; bases with no gene match: 7.

J is TRBJ1-4 and V is TRBV2; 7 bases are a match to TRBD1. The trim removed 5 bases at V and 6 bases at J, leaving 6 bases unmatched. The germline gives CDR1 SNHLY, CDR2 FYNNEI. This CDR3 has 14 residues. CDR3 DNA sequence: TGTGCCAGCAGTAACAGGGGCTTGGATGAAAAACTGTTTTTT. Its translation is CASSNRGLDEKLFF. The entire variable domain, with the rest obtained from reference TRBV2 and TRBJ1-4, is as follows: EPEVTQTPSHQVTQMGQEVILRCVPISNHLYFYWYRQILGQKVEFLVSFYNNEISEKSEIFDDQFSVERPDGSNFTLKIRSTKLEDSAMYFCASSNRGLDEKLFFGSGTQLSVL.

The V and J genes are TRBV30 and TRBJ2-5; 11 positions agree with TRBD1. This CDR3 has 16 amino acids. Germline CDR1 GTSNPN, CDR2 SVGIG (reference sequence). J gave up 5 bases and V 1 base, and 9 bases lay outside the gene matches. This CDR3 is CAWSALGQGARETQYF. In DNA form, the CDR3 reads TGTGCCTGGAGTGCCCTCGGACAGGGGGCAAGGGAGACCCAGTACTTC.

The J gene is TRBJ2-7, the V gene TRBV11-2, with TRBD1 as a possible D gene (6 bases). The CDR3 consists of 15 residues. Trimming shortened V by 0 bases and J by 3 bases, and 12 bases separated the two germline ends. Germline CDR1 and CDR2: SGHAT and FQNNGV. The CDR3 is CASSLELRGFYEQYV. The CDR3 nucleotides are TGTGCCAGCAGCTTAGAACTAAGGGGGTTCTACGAGCAGTACGTC.

V gene TRBV7-9 combines with J gene TRBJ1-1, with 10 bases that match TRBD1. After removal of 8 bases from V and 5 bases from J, the junction contained 5 bases not matched to a gene. The CDR3 sequence is 13 residues long. Germline-derived CDR1 and CDR2 are SEHNR and FQNEAQ (reference sequence). CDR3 region: CASGGQGGTEAFF. Written as DNA, the CDR3 is TGTGCCAGCGGCGGACAGGGGGGAACTGAAGCTTTCTTT.

The chain joins TRBV5-1 to TRBJ2-1; TRBD2 matches at 11 bases. Unmatched junction bases numbered 7, after V lost 6 bases and J lost 5 bases. In germline, CDR1 is SGHRS, CDR2 YFSETQ. CDR3 length equals 15 residues. The CDR3 protein is CASTFSGGANNEQFF. Here the CDR3 DNA reads TGCGCCAGCACCTTTAGCGGGGGGGCAAACAATGAGCAGTTCTTC.

In this sample, this clone turned up once. V usage is TRBV10-2 and J usage is TRBJ2-2, with 7 bases lining up with TRBD2. J lost 5 bases, V lost 3 bases, and 9 bases had no gene match. Germline CDR1 and CDR2: WSHSY and SAAADI. The CDR3 totals 16 residues. The CDR3 region is CASSEASGTKTGELFF. Here the CDR3 DNA reads TGCGCCAGCAGTGAAGCGAGCGGGACTAAGACCGGGGAGCTGTTTTTT.

V gene TRBV7-6 combines with J gene TRBJ2-2, with a possible D match to TRBD1 (6 bases). V gave up 2 bases and J gave up 0 bases, with 10 bases separating them. The germline gives CDR1 SGHVS, CDR2 FNYEAQ. The CDR3 runs to 16 residues. CDR3 bases: TGTGCCAGCAGCTTACAGGGGATCGCGAACACCGGGGAGCTGTTTTTT. It codes for CASSLQGIANTGELFF.

V usage is TRBV28 and J usage is TRBJ1-4; 9 bases are shared with TRBD1. This CDR3 comprises 16 residues. Unmatched junction bases numbered 7, after V lost 2 bases and J lost 6 bases. The germline gives CDR1 MDHEN, CDR2 SYDVKM. The CDR3 coding sequence is TGTGCCAGCAGTTTAGGAGGTGGGACAGGGCATGAAAAACTGTTTTTT. Its translation is CASSLGGGTGHEKLFF.

This chain joins TRBV29-1 and TRBJ1-5; TRBD1 agrees at 11 bases. The trim removed 3 bases at V and 5 bases at J, leaving 3 bases unmatched. In germline, CDR1 is SQVTM, CDR2 ANQGSEA. CDR3 length equals 14 residues. CDR3 amino acids: CSVEDRGPYQPQHF. As DNA, the CDR3 is TGCAGCGTTGAGGACAGGGGGCCCTATCAGCCCCAGCATTTT. Supplemented by reference TRBV29-1 and TRBJ1-5, the full variable domain reads SAVISQKPSRDICQRGTSLTIQCQVDSQVTMMFWYRQQPGQSLTLIATANQGSEATYESGFVIDKFPISRPNLTFSTLTVSNMSPEDSSIYLCSVEDRGPYQPQHFGDGTRLSIL.

This clone has more than one count but fewer than ten. The chain combines TRBV28 with TRBJ1-2, with TRBD1 identical over 7 bases. Trimming removed 7 bases from V and 8 bases from J; junction bases left unmatched: 19. The germline V gene encodes CDR1 MDHEN and CDR2 SYDVKM. The CDR3 has 16 amino acids. As DNA, the CDR3 is TGTGCCAGCACCCCCCTAGGGACACAGGGGACATTGGGCTACACCTTC. It specifies CASTPLGTQGTLGYTF.

Ten or more counts support this clone. The chain joins TRBV14 to TRBJ2-7; 7 bases map to TRBD1. The CDR3 consists of 18 residues. J was trimmed by 1 base and V by 0 bases; bases with no gene match: 12. Germline CDR1 SGHDN, CDR2 FVKESK. The DNA of the CDR3 is TGTGCCAGCAGCCAAGATCGAAATCAGGGACAGAGGTCCTACGAGCAGTACTTC. Its protein product is CASSQDRNQGQRSYEQYF.

Comments on this clone: One junction end disagrees with the germline gene, perhaps due to a read error. V is TRBV29-1 and J is TRBJ1-1; TRBD1 matches at 9 bases. Germline values: CDR1 SQVTM, CDR2 ANQGSEA. The CDR3 is 14 amino acids. The CDR3, as DNA: TGCAGCGTCGAAGTGGAGACAGGGGGCACTGAAGCTTTCTTT. It codes for CSVEVETGGTEAFF.